One and the same sample provided the 18 T cell receptor beta chains below, sequenced in a study of blood T cell repertoires in COVID-19. The repertoire was sequenced with immunoSEQ multiplex PCR; TCRdb's copy has only in-frame clones and lacks some. The table shows 300,000 or so clones, with around 90% occurring only once. The sequenced sample was peripheral blood. Receptor source: a man between 65 and 79 years old with acute or convalescent COVID-19.

The chain combines TRBV5-1 with TRBJ2-2; TRBD1 agrees at 7 bases. CDR3 length: 15 residues. The V gene end was trimmed by 5 bases and the J gene end by 1 base; junction bases not matched to a gene: 5. Germline loops: CDR1 SGHRS, CDR2 YFSETQ. DNA for the CDR3: TGCGCCAGCAGTATAACAGGGGAGAACACCGGGGAGCTGTTTTTT. Translating it yields CASSITGENTGELFF.

This clone was seen a handful of times. This chain uses TRBV10-1 with TRBJ2-1, with 11 bases aligning to TRBD2. This CDR3 spans 15 amino acids. Germline CDR1 reads WNHNN; CDR2 reads SYGVQD (reference sequence). Unmatched junction bases numbered 4, after V lost 2 bases and J lost 7 bases. The CDR3 loop is CASSEVGLAANEQFF. The CDR3 DNA follows: TGCGCCAGCAGTGAGGTGGGACTAGCGGCGAATGAGCAGTTCTTC.

The sample holds one count of this clone. The V call is TRBV18, the J call TRBJ1-4; 7 nucleotides align to TRBD1. The CDR3 has 17 amino acids. Germline V CDR1 and CDR2: KGHSH, LQKENI. Trimming at V came to 3 bases and at J to 0 bases, leaving 7 bases not matched to a gene. CDR3 nucleotide sequence: TGTGCCAGCTCACCTAACAGGGGAGAGACAACTAATGAAAAACTGTTTTTT. Translation: CASSPNRGETTNEKLFF.

The gene calls are TRBV5-5 and TRBJ2-7, with 7 bases fitting TRBD2. V lost 3 bases to trimming and J lost 3 bases; unmatched junction nucleotides: 3. The germline V gene has CDR1 SGHKS and CDR2 YYEKEE (reference sequence). The CDR3 extends over 13 amino acids. CDR3: CASSWGGSYEQYF. The CDR3 DNA reads as TGTGCCAGCAGCTGGGGGGGAAGCTACGAGCAGTACTTC.

With respect to this clone: A much larger clone differs from this one at a single base, so this may be a read error. In the same sample, other DNA sequences code for this CDR3. CDR3 DNA sequence: TGTGCCAGCAGTGAGGGACAAGTCAATCAGCCCCAGCATTTT. This gives the protein CASSEGQVNQPQHF. This chain connects TRBV6-1 to TRBJ1-5, with a weak D call TRBD1 (6 bases). Trimming pared 3 bases from V and 3 bases from J, leaving 9 bases between. The germline CDR1 and CDR2 sequences are MNHNS and SASEGT. The CDR3 runs to 14 residues.

The V gene is TRBV27, the J gene TRBJ2-3; 11 bases agree with TRBD2. The CDR3 length is 16 residues. CDR1 and CDR2 from the germline V gene are MNHEY and SMNVEV (reference sequence). V gave up 2 bases and J gave up 2 bases; unmatched junction bases: 3. The CDR3 here is CASSLVAGGTTDTQYF. As DNA, the CDR3 is TGTGCCAGCAGTTTAGTAGCGGGGGGGACCACAGATACGCAGTATTTT.

This chain joins TRBV3-1 (or the pseudogene TRBV3-2) and TRBJ2-5; perhaps TRBD1 as D (6 bases). Germline lookup yields CDR1 LGHDT and CDR2 YNNKEL (reference sequence). The CDR3 runs to 15 residues. With 1 base removed from V and 2 bases from J, the gap between germline ends came to 11 bases. CDR3 protein: CASSQGDTSQETQYF. Written as DNA, the CDR3 is TGTGCCAGCAGCCAAGGGGACACGTCACAAGAGACCCAGTACTTC.

The chain couples TRBV27 to TRBJ1-2; 7 bases agree with TRBD1. Per germline, CDR1 MNHEY and CDR2 SMNVEV (reference sequence). The CDR3 is 15 residues long. After removal of 5 bases from V and 2 bases from J, the junction contained 8 bases not matched to a gene. This chain's CDR3 is CASSQWTGPNYGYTF. DNA for the CDR3: TGTGCCAGCAGTCAATGGACAGGACCAAACTATGGCTACACCTTC.

This clone appeared once. The rearrangement links TRBV7-2 to TRBJ2-3; the match to TRBD2 covers 8 bases. The CDR3 is 17 residues long. The J segment lost 2 bases and the V segment lost 0 bases, leaving 7 bases of the junction unmatched. The germline CDR1 and CDR2 sequences are SGHTA and FQGNSA. CDR3 DNA sequence: TGTGCCAGCAGCTTAGCGGTGCGGGGGGATGACACAGATACGCAGTATTTT. Protein product: CASSLAVRGDDTDTQYF.

This chain uses TRBV6-5 with TRBJ2-3; D is undetermined. V lost 0 bases and J lost 5, with 15 bases in between. Germline lookup yields CDR1 MNHEY and CDR2 SVGAGI. The CDR3 loop spans 16 amino acids. CDR3 region: CASSYSPVEPRDTQYF. In DNA form, the CDR3 reads TGTGCCAGCAGTTACTCACCGGTTGAGCCGAGAGATACGCAGTATTTT.

This clone was detected a few times. The chain joins TRBV7-2 to TRBJ2-3; a weak D match, TRBD2 (6 bases). V was pared by 4 bases and J by 1 base, with 21 bases between. This CDR3 spans 18 amino acids. The germline gives CDR1 SGHTA, CDR2 FQGNSA. The CDR3 is CASSSMVGRGRRTDTQYF. The CDR3 DNA follows: TGTGCCAGCAGCTCCATGGTAGGGCGGGGCCGGCGCACAGATACGCAGTATTTT.

This clone appeared once. The V and J genes are TRBV6-4 and TRBJ1-2, with D perhaps matching TRBD1 (6 bases). Germline loops: CDR1 MRHNA, CDR2 SNTAGT. The CDR3 runs to 16 residues. V was cut by 6 bases and J by 0 bases, with 17 bases left in between. In nucleotides, the CDR3 is TGTGCCAGCAGAGACACGCGACAGGCTTCTAACTATGGCTACACCTTC. Amino acid sequence: CASRDTRQASNYGYTF.

The V call is TRBV3-1 (or the pseudogene TRBV3-2), the J call TRBJ1-3, with 7 bases lining up with TRBD1. V lost 4 bases to trimming and J lost 6 bases; unmatched junction nucleotides: 6. There are 14 residues in the CDR3. Germline CDR1 is LGHDT and CDR2 is YNNKEL (reference sequence). This chain's CDR3 is CASSPRDSSNTIYF. The CDR3 DNA sequence: TGTGCCAGCAGCCCACGGGACAGCTCAAACACCATATATTTT.

The chain carries TRBV10-2 and TRBJ2-2; D is possibly TRBD2 (6 bases). CDR3 length: 12 amino acids. Germline V gene sequence: CDR1 WSHSY, CDR2 SAAADI. The V end lost 4 bases, the J end lost 9 bases, and 9 bases lay between the germline ends. CDR3 DNA: TGCGCCAGCAGTGGGGGAGGTTGGGAGCTGTTTTTT. This translates into CASSGGGWELFF.

The rearrangement uses TRBV3-1 (or the pseudogene TRBV3-2) and TRBJ2-7, with 8 bases matching TRBD1. After removal of 1 base from V and 4 bases from J, the junction contained 9 bases not matched to a gene. The CDR3 loop spans 16 amino acids. Germline CDR1 LGHDT, CDR2 YNNKEL (reference sequence). The CDR3 loop reads CASSQGRTGLGYEQYF. The CDR3 coding sequence is TGTGCCAGCAGCCAAGGCCGGACAGGGCTAGGGTACGAGCAGTACTTC.

The CDR3 coding sequence is TGTGCCAGCAGCCCCAACCGGGTCTCCAATGAGCAGTTCTTC. Translation gives CASSPNRVSNEQFF. V is TRBV7-2 and J is TRBJ2-1, with unresolved D. Trimming pared 5 bases from V and 6 bases from J, leaving 14 bases between. This CDR3 has 14 amino acids. Germline-derived CDR1 and CDR2 are SGHTA and FQGNSA.

This sequence joins TRBV7-2 and TRBJ2-7; D may be TRBD2 (6 bases). Trimming stripped 4 bases from V and 3 bases from J, with 13 bases between. This CDR3 has 14 amino acids. Germline V gene lookup returns CDR1 SGHTA and CDR2 FQGNSA. CDR3 sequence reads: CASSSAGTDYEQYF. Written as DNA, the CDR3 is TGTGCCAGCAGCTCGGCCGGGACTGACTACGAGCAGTACTTC.

CDR3 in amino acids: CASSLVNRNQPQHF. In nucleotides, the CDR3 is TGTGCCAGCAGCTTAGTTAACAGGAATCAGCCCCAGCATTTT. The chain couples TRBV7-2 to TRBJ1-5; D is possibly TRBD1 (5 bases). The ends were cut back, 1 base at V and 4 bases at J, with 8 bases in the middle. Per the germline V gene, CDR1 is SGHTA and CDR2 is FQGNSA. The CDR3 length is 14 residues.